Described below is a single T cell receptor beta chain sequence and its context. The record originates from a study of OX40 agonist ivuxolimab in advanced cancers. Per germline, CDR1 SGHAT and CDR2 FQNNGV. The CDR3 sequence is 16 residues long. After removal of 1 base from V and 3 bases from J, the junction contained 9 bases not matched to a gene. Data came from immunoSEQ multiplex PCR; TCRdb stores just in-frame clones and leaves some out. The profile shows 80,000 to 130,000 clones, 90% of them singletons. V is TRBV11-2 and J is TRBJ2-7; the match to TRBD2 covers 7 bases. This sequence originates from an adult with an advanced solid tumor such as melanoma, head and neck, liver or kidney cancer. The sequences come from CD4+ or CD8+ T cells sorted from blood, collected in a trial of the OX40 agonist ivuxolimab. This CDR3 is CASSLVFPGGGYEQYF. In nucleotides, the CDR3 is TGTGCCAGCAGCTTAGTCTTCCCGGGAGGCGGCTACGAGCAGTACTTC.